These 20 T cell receptor beta chains share one sample of origin, sequenced in a study of control samples from healthy donors and cancer patients. Method: immunoSEQ multiplex PCR; TCRdb's copy keeps in-frame clones and lacks some. The table lists approximately 97,000 clones, roughly 92% of them singletons, with around 2.8% in the top ten. Material for sequencing was blood. These receptors originate from a human donor in good health. The donor label of this sample is uncertain.

The chain has TRBV27 and TRBJ1-5, with unresolved D. CDR1 is MNHEY and CDR2 is SMNVEV in the germline V gene (reference sequence). V was cut by 5 bases and J by 4 bases, with 15 bases left in between. This CDR3 spans 15 amino acids. The CDR3 region is CASSTRSFRNQPQHF. The CDR3 region has the DNA TGTGCCAGCAGTACGAGGTCCTTTAGGAATCAGCCCCAGCATTTT.

This chain uses TRBV5-1 with TRBJ1-1, with D possibly matching TRBD1 (5 bases). Germline values: CDR1 SGHRS, CDR2 YFSETQ. The CDR3 consists of 16 residues. V lost 5 bases to trimming and J lost 1 base, with 18 bases between them. The CDR3 here is CASRVGDRGGNTEAFF. CDR3 DNA sequence: TGCGCCAGCAGAGTGGGGGACCGGGGAGGGAACACTGAAGCTTTCTTT.

The rearrangement joins TRBV24-1 to TRBJ1-1, with 9 bases fitting TRBD1. Germline loops: CDR1 KGHDR, CDR2 SFDVKD. Trimming removed 7 bases from V and 1 base from J; junction bases left unmatched: 6. This CDR3 spans 15 amino acids. The chain's CDR3 is CATSTSGQGNTEAFF. The DNA of the CDR3 is TGTGCCACCAGCACCTCGGGACAGGGGAACACTGAAGCTTTCTTT.

The chain joins TRBV30 to TRBJ1-4; weak D call: TRBD1 (5 bases). Trimming left V 1 base short and J 8 bases short, with 17 bases between. The CDR3 totals 15 residues. Looked up from germline, CDR1 is GTSNPN and CDR2 is SVGIG (reference sequence). This CDR3 is CAWSATRGIGEKLFF. The DNA for the CDR3 is TGTGCCTGGAGTGCAACAAGGGGAATAGGCGAAAAACTGTTTTTT.

This sequence joins TRBV10-2 and TRBJ2-1; D gene uncertain. V was clipped by 5 bases and J by 5 bases, with 4 bases between them. Germline-derived CDR1 and CDR2 are WSHSY and SAAADI. The CDR3 spans 11 residues. CDR3 region: CASSQHNEQFF. CDR3 nucleotides: TGCGCCAGCAGTCAGCACAATGAGCAGTTCTTC.

The chain has TRBV6-6 and TRBJ1-2, with 10 bases fitting TRBD1. Germline trimming cut 4 bases from V and 10 bases from J; bases unmatched to any gene: 12. This CDR3 has 15 residues. Germline loops: CDR1 MNHNY, CDR2 SVGAGI (reference sequence). The CDR3, as DNA: TGTGCCAGCAGTTCCGACTCAATAGGGACAGGGGACTACACCTTC. Translated, it gives CASSSDSIGTGDYTF.

The rearrangement joins TRBV9 to TRBJ1-5; D is perhaps TRBD1 (5 bases). CDR3 size: 16 residues. Trimming removed 4 bases at V and 3 bases at J, with 17 bases between. Germline CDR1 and CDR2: SGDLS and YYNGEE. This CDR3 reads CASSRGSGSLNQPQHF. CDR3 in DNA: TGTGCCAGCAGCAGGGGCTCCGGGTCACTCAATCAGCCCCAGCATTTT. The whole variable domain, filled in from reference TRBV9 and TRBJ1-5, reads DSGVTQTPKHLITATGQRVTLRCSPRSGDLSVYWYQQSLDQGLQFLIQYYNGEERAKGNILERFSAQQFPDLHSELNLSSLELGDSALYFCASSRGSGSLNQPQHFGDGTRLSIL.

There are a few counts of this clone. V gene TRBV18 combines with J gene TRBJ1-3; D may be TRBD1 (6 bases). The CDR3 runs 12 residues. V lost 5 bases and J 8 bases, leaving 10 bases between the germline ends. Germline V gene sequence: CDR1 KGHSH, CDR2 LQKENI. The CDR3 coding sequence is TGTGCCAGCTCAGGATCAGGGGACACCATATATTTT. It is translated as CASSGSGDTIYF.

This sequence joins TRBV11-2 and TRBJ2-7, with D possibly TRBD1 on 6 matching bases. Per germline, CDR1 SGHAT and CDR2 FQNNGV. The CDR3 has 15 residues. Trimming removed 5 bases from V and 2 bases from J, with 16 bases in between. In DNA form, the CDR3 reads TGTGCCAGCAGCCAGTTACAGGGTCAAACCTACGAGCAGTACTTC. It is translated as CASSQLQGQTYEQYF.

Here the CDR3 DNA reads TGTGCCTGGGAGAATACTAACTATGGCTACACCTTC. Translation gives CAWENTNYGYTF. This chain connects TRBV30 to TRBJ1-2, with unresolved D. Looked up from germline, CDR1 is GTSNPN and CDR2 is SVGIG (reference sequence). V dropped 5 bases and J dropped 0 bases, with 7 bases sitting between them. The CDR3 has 12 amino acids.

V and J are TRBV6-1 and TRBJ1-6; D not resolved. This CDR3 is built from 15 residues. The V gene lost 0 bases and the J gene lost 6 bases, with 9 bases spanning the gap. The germline CDR1 and CDR2 sequences are MNHNS and SASEGT. CDR3 coding DNA: TGTGCCAGCAGTGAAGCGGTCGGAGGTAATTCACCCCTCCACTTT. Translated: CASSEAVGGNSPLHF.

The chain combines TRBV14 with TRBJ2-2, with D unresolved. V was pared by 2 bases and J by 0 bases, with 13 bases between. This CDR3 region has 17 residues. CDR1 is SGHDN and CDR2 is FVKESK in the germline V gene. CDR3 DNA: TGTGCCAGCAGCCAAAGACGGCAGTTCGCGAACACCGGGGAGCTGTTTTTT. Translated, it gives CASSQRRQFANTGELFF.

The chain combines TRBV9 with TRBJ2-7; TRBD1 agrees at 7 bases. This CDR3 comprises 14 residues. V trimming: 0 bases; J trimming: 1 base; junction bases outside the gene matches: 1. CDR1 and CDR2 from the germline V gene are SGDLS and YYNGEE. CDR3 bases: TGTGCCAGCAGCGTAGGGGACAGTTCCTACGAGCAGTACTTC. Amino acids: CASSVGDSSYEQYF.

The chain carries TRBV19 and TRBJ1-4; no clear D. V shed 3 bases and J shed 7 bases, with 12 bases lying between them. The CDR3 totals 14 residues. CDR1 LNHDA and CDR2 SQIVND come from the germline V gene (reference sequence). CDR3 amino acids: CASSMFVGGEKLFF. The CDR3 region has the DNA TGTGCCAGTAGTATGTTTGTCGGTGGTGAAAAACTGTTTTTT.

As to this clone: At the DNA level, this CDR3 is encoded by other sequences in the same sample as well. This sequence joins TRBV15 and TRBJ1-4; possible D gene TRBD1, 5 bases. Deletions cut 6 bases from V and 8 bases from J, with 13 bases between. CDR3 length: 13 residues. CDR1 is LNHNV, CDR2 YYDKDF, per germline (reference sequence). The CDR3 here is CATSGGAREKLFF. CDR3 DNA: TGTGCCACCAGTGGAGGGGCTAGAGAAAAACTGTTTTTT.

The DNA for the CDR3 is TGTGCCAGCACCCCTTCCCGGGACAACAATTCACCCCTCCACTTT. Protein: CASTPSRDNNSPLHF. This rearrangement joins TRBV18 to TRBJ1-6; D perhaps matches TRBD1 (6 bases). CDR3 length: 15 residues. CDR1 and CDR2 (germline): KGHSH, LQKENI. V lost 8 bases and J 7 bases, leaving 18 bases between the germline ends.

The CDR3 nucleotides are TGTGCCAGCAGCAAAGCGAGGGAGGCCGAGTTAGCCAAAAACATTCAGTACTTC. The encoded protein is CASSKAREAELAKNIQYF. V and J are TRBV21-1 and TRBJ2-4; the D call in the table, TRBD2, was not verified against the DNA. TRBV21-1 represents a pseudogene. This CDR3 has 18 amino acids.

This rearrangement joins TRBV20-1 to TRBJ2-3; the D gene is possibly TRBD2 (6 bases). V dropped 3 bases and J dropped 2 bases, with 15 bases sitting between them. Germline CDR1 DFQATT, CDR2 SNEGSKA (reference sequence). There are 15 residues in the CDR3. This CDR3 reads CSASSASAPTDTQYF. DNA for the CDR3: TGCAGTGCTAGTAGTGCTAGCGCCCCCACAGATACGCAGTATTTT.

This sequence joins TRBV19 and TRBJ2-1; a possible D gene is TRBD2 (5 bases). Germline V lookup: CDR1 LNHDA, CDR2 SQIVND (reference sequence). V gave up 3 bases and J gave up 7 bases, with 7 bases separating them. The CDR3 totals 12 residues. CDR3 sequence (DNA): TGTGCCAGTAGTATTAGCGAGAATGAGCAGTTCTTC. Translating gives CASSISENEQFF.

V gene TRBV19 combines with J gene TRBJ1-3, with D unresolved. Deletions cut 8 bases from V and 4 bases from J, with 18 bases between. The CDR3 sequence is 15 residues long. Germline CDR1 and CDR2: LNHDA and SQIVND (reference sequence). CDR3 residues: CASVHSGLAGNTIYF. The CDR3 region has the DNA TGTGCCAGTGTGCACTCCGGGCTCGCCGGAAACACCATATATTTT.